The clone carrying this T cell receptor (beta chain) has just one count. The target antigen is unknown. Expansion with viral peptide pools was applied to antigen-specific CD4+ T cells by the ViraFEST assay prior to sequencing. Having been cultured for around ten days, the cells underwent CD4+ T cell isolation. Previously uninfected by SARS-CoV-2, the vaccine recipients also showed negative nucleocapsid antibodies. This sample was included in a study of vaccination effects on CD4 cells after COVID-19. Measured with immunoSEQ multiplex PCR; TCRdb has only the in-frame clones, and not every one. The sample has about 43,000 clones, around 77% seen once. The ends were cut back, 3 bases at V and 0 bases at J, with 12 bases in the middle. Germline V gene sequence: CDR1 SEHNR, CDR2 FQNEAQ (reference sequence). This CDR3 contains 16 residues.

This chain connects TRBV7-9 to TRBJ1-3; TRBD1 is a possible D gene (5 bases). The sequence derives from a human donor who received a COVID-19 vaccine. The sequences come from CD4+ T cells from PBMCs cultured with SARS-CoV-2 spike peptides, collected before COVID-19 vaccination. This chain's CDR3 is CASSFTGPSSGNTIYF. The CDR3 nucleotides are TGTGCCAGCAGCTTTACAGGTCCTTCCTCTGGAAACACCATATATTTT.